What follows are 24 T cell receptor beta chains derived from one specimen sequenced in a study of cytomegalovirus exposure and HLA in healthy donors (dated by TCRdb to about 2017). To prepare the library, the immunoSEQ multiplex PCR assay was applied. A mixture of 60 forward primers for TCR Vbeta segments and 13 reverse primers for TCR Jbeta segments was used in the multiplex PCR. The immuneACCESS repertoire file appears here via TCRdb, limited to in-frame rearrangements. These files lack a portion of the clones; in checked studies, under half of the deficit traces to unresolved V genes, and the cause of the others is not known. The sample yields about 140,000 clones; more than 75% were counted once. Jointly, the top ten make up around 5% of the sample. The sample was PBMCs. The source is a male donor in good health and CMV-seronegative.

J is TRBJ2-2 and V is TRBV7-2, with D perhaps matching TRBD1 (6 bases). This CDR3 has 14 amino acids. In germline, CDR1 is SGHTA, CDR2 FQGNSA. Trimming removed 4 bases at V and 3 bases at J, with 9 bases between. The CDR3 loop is CASSSYRDTGELFF. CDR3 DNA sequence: TGTGCCAGCAGCTCGTACAGGGACACCGGGGAGCTGTTTTTT.

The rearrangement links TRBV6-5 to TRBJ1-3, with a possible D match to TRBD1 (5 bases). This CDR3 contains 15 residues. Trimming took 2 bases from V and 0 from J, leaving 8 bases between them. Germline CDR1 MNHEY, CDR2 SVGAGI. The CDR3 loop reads CASSYQGSSGNTIYF. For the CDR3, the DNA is TGTGCCAGCAGTTACCAGGGAAGCTCTGGAAACACCATATATTTT.

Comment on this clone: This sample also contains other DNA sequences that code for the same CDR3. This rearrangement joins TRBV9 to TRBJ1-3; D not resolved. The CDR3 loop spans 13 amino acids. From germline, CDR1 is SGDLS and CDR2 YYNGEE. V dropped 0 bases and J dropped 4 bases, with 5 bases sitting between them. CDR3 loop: CASSVAQGNTIYF. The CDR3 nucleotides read TGTGCCAGCAGCGTAGCTCAGGGAAACACCATATATTTT. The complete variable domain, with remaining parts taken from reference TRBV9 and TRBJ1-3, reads DSGVTQTPKHLITATGQRVTLRCSPRSGDLSVYWYQQSLDQGLQFLIQYYNGEERAKGNILERFSAQQFPDLHSELNLSSLELGDSALYFCASSVAQGNTIYFGEGSWLTVV.

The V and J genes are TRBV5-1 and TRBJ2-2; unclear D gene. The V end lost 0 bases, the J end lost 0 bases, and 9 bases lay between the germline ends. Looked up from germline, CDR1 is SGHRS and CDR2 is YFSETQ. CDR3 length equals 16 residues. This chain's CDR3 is CASSLGALANTGELFF. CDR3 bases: TGCGCCAGCAGCTTGGGAGCCCTAGCGAACACCGGGGAGCTGTTTTTT.

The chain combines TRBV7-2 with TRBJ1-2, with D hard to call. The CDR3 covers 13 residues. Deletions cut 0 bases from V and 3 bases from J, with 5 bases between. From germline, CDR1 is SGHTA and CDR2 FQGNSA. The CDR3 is CASSLADYYGYTF. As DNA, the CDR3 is TGTGCCAGCAGCTTAGCAGACTACTATGGCTACACCTTC.

In DNA, the CDR3 is TGTGCCAGCAGCTTTAGTTCAGGGGGAGAGACCCAGTACTTC. Translating gives CASSFSSGGETQYF. The J gene is TRBJ2-5, the V gene TRBV11-2; 7 nucleotides agree with TRBD1. Trimming removed 3 bases from V and 4 bases from J; junction bases left unmatched: 5. CDR3 length: 14 amino acids. Germline values: CDR1 SGHAT, CDR2 FQNNGV.

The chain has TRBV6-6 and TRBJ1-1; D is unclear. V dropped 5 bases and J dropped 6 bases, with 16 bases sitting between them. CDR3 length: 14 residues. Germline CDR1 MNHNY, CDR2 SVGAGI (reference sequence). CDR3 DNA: TGTGCCAGCAGTACATCGGACGGGCGGGCTGAAGCTTTCTTT. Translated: CASSTSDGRAEAFF.

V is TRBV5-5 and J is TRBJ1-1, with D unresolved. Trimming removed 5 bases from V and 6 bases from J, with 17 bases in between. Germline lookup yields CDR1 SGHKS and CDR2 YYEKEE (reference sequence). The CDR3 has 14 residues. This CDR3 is CASSSAVERSEAFF. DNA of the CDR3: TGTGCCAGCAGTTCTGCAGTCGAGAGGTCTGAAGCTTTCTTT.

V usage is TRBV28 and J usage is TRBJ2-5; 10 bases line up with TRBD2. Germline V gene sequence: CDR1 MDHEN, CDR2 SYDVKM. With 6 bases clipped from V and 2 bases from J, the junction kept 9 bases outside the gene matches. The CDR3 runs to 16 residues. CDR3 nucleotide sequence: TGTGCCAGCAGGCTAGCGGGGGCCCCGCATCAAGAGACCCAGTACTTC. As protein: CASRLAGAPHQETQYF.

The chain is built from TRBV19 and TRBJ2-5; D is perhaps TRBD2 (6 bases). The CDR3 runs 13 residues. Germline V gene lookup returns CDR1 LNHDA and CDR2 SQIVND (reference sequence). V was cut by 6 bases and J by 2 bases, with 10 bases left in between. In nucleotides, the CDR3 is TGTGCCAGTAGCGGGGGTTGGCAAGAGACCCAGTACTTC. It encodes CASSGGWQETQYF. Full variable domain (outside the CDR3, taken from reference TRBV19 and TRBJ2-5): DGGITQSPKYLFRKEGQNVTLSCEQNLNHDAMYWYRQDPGQGLRLIYYSQIVNDFQKGDIAEGYSVSREKKESFPLTVTSAQKNPTAFYLCASSGGWQETQYFGPGTRLLVL.

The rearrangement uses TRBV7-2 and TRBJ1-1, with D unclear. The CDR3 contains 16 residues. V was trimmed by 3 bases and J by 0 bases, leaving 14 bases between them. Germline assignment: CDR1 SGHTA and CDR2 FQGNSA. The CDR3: CASSLVGSRLNTEAFF. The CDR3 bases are TGTGCCAGCAGCTTGGTCGGTAGCAGACTGAACACTGAAGCTTTCTTT.

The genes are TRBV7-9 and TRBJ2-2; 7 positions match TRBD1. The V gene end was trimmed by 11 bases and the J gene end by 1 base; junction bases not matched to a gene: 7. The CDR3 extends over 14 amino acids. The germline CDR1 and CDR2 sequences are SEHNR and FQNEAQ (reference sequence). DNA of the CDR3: TGTGCCGCAGAGAGGACAGGGAACACCGGGGAGCTGTTTTTT. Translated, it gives CAAERTGNTGELFF.

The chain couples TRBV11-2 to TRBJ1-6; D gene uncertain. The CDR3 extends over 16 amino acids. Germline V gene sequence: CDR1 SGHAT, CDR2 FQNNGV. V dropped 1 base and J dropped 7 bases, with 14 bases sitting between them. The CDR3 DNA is TGTGCCAGCAGCTTAGGTCAGCAAGACTCCAATTCACCCCTCCACTTT. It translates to CASSLGQQDSNSPLHF.

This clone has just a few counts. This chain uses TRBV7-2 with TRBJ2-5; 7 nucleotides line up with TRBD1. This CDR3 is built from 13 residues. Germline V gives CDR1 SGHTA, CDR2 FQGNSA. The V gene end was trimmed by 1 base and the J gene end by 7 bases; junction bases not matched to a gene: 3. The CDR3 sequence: CASSLEGAGTQYF. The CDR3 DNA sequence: TGTGCCAGCAGCTTAGAGGGGGCAGGGACCCAGTACTTC.

CDR3 nucleotide sequence: TGCGCCAGCACTCAGGCCCCCTCTGAAGCTTTCTTT. Its protein is CASTQAPSEAFF. The J gene is TRBJ1-1, the V gene TRBV10-2; D gene uncertain. CDR1 and CDR2 from the germline V gene are WSHSY and SAAADI. V gave up 7 bases and J gave up 6 bases, with 12 bases separating them. This CDR3 spans 12 amino acids.

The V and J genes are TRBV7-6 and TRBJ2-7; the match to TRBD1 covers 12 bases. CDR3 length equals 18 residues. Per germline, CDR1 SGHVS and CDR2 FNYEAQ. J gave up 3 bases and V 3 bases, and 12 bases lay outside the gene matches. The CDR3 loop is CASSFRGQGADIDYEQYF. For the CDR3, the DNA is TGTGCCAGCAGCTTTAGGGGACAGGGGGCCGATATCGACTACGAGCAGTACTTC.

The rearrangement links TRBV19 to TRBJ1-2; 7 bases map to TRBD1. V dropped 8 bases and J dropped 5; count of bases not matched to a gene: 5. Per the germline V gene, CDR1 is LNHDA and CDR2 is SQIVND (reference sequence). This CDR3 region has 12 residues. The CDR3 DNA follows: TGTGCCAGTTCAGACAGGGCTTATGGCTACACCTTC. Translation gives CASSDRAYGYTF.

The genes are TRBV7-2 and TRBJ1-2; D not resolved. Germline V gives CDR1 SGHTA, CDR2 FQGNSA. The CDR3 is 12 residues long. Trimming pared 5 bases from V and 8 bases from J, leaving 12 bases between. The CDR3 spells CASSGLRIGYTF. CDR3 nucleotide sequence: TGTGCCAGCAGCGGACTAAGGATAGGCTACACCTTC.

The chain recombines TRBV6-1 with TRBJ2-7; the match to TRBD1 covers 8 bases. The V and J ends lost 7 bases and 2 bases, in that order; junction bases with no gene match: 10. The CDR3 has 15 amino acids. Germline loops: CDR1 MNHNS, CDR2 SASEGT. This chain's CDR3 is CASNAGQGLTYEQYF. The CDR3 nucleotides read TGTGCCAGCAACGCCGGACAGGGTCTAACCTACGAGCAGTACTTC.

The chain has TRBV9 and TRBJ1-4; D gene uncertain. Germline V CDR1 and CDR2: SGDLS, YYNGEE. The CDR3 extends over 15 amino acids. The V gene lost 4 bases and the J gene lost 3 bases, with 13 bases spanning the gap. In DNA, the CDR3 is TGTGCCAGCAGCCCTATATCCAGGCCTAATGAAAAACTGTTTTTT. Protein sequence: CASSPISRPNEKLFF.

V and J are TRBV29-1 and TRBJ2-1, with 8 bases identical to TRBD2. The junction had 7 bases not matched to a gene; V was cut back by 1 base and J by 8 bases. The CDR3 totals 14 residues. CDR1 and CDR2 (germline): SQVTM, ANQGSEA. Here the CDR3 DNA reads TGCAGCGTTGAAGGAAGCGGGGGCGGGGATGAGCAGTTCTTC. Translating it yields CSVEGSGGGDEQFF.

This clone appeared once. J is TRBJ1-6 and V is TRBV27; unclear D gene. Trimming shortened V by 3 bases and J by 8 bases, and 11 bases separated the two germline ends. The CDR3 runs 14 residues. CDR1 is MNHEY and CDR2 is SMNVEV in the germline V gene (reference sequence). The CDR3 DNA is TGTGCCAGCAGTTTGTATGGGCCTTATTCACCCCTCCACTTT. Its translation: CASSLYGPYSPLHF.

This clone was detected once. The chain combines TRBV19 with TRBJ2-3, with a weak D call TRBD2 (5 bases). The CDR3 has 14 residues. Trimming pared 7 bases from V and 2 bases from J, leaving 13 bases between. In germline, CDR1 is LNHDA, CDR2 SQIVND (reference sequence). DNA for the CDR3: TGTGCCAGTAACCAGCGGCAACCCACAGATACGCAGTATTTT. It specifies CASNQRQPTDTQYF.

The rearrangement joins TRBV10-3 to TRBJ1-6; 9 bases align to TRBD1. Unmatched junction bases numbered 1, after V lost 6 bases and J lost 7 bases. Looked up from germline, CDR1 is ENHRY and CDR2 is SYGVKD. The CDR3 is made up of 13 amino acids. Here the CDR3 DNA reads TGTGCCATCAGCGGGACAGGGAATTCACCCCTCCACTTT. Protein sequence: CAISGTGNSPLHF.